Below are 2 T cell receptor beta chains sequenced from a single sample in a study of T cells in Graves' hyperthyroidism and ophthalmopathy. Template material for amplifying TCR beta CDR3 regions consisted of RNA transcripts. The TCR CDR3 was amplified in a first-round RT-PCR using the HTBI primer set. MiXCR, run by TCRdb on the multiplex PCR reads, gives a single entry per CDR3 protein. The top ten clones hold around two fifths of a sample with around 99,000 distinct CDR3 sequences, roughly 15% of them seen once. Sequenced: blood. These receptors all come from a woman aged 45-65 years with Graves' hyperthyroidism.

This clonotype has only one observation. The J gene is TRBJ2-1, the V gene TRBV2; 7 bases agree with TRBD2. Trimming removed 4 bases from V and 6 bases from J; junction bases left unmatched: 9. The CDR3 consists of 15 residues. Germline CDR1 reads SNHLY; CDR2 reads FYNNEI. The CDR3 reads CASSVGRGDANEQFF. The CDR3 nucleotides are TGTGCCAGCAGTGTAGGTCGGGGGGACGCCAATGAGCAGTTCTTC.

This clonotype appeared many times. This chain links TRBV20-1 with TRBJ2-3, with 9 positions matching TRBD2. Trimming at V came to 0 bases and at J to 2 bases, leaving 6 bases not matched to a gene. The CDR3 totals 16 residues. From germline, CDR1 is DFQATT and CDR2 SNEGSKA (reference sequence). This CDR3 is CSARDQSGRFTDTQYF. The CDR3 coding sequence is TGCAGTGCTAGAGATCAAAGCGGGAGGTTCACAGATACGCAGTATTTT.